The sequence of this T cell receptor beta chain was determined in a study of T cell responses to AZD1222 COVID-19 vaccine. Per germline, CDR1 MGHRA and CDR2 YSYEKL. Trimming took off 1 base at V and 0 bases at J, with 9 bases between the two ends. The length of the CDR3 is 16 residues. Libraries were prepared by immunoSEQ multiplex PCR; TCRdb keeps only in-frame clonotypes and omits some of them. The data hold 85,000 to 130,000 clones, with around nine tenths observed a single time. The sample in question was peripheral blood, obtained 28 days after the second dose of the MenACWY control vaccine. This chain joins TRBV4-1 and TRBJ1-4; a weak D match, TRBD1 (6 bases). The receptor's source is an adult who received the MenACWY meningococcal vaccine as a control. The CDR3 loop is CASSQAYRATNEKLFF. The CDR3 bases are TGCGCCAGCAGCCAAGCATACAGGGCAACTAATGAAAAACTGTTTTTT.